This TCR beta chain originates from a study of cytomegalovirus exposure and HLA in healthy donors. In the case of this clone: What it recognizes is unknown.

PCR primers comprised 60 Vbeta and 13 Jbeta primers. Assay used: immunoSEQ multiplex PCR; TCRdb lists only in-frame clones, some missing. Altogether roughly 200,000 clones are present, about 78% being singletons, with the ten largest covering under 2.5%. Points from the study as a whole: Presence/absence analysis assumed near-uniform sequencing depth across donors. In a later analysis, TCR beta V- and J-gene trimming showed a link to a missense DCLRE1C variant.

The material sequenced was PBMCs. The sequence was obtained from a man aged 60 to 75 in good health and CMV-seronegative.

CDR3 nucleotide sequence: TGTGCCAGCAGCTCGGGACTAGTCGCGGATACGCAGTATTTT. It specifies CASSSGLVADTQYF. The rearrangement links TRBV9 to TRBJ2-3; 8 bases map to TRBD2. CDR1 is SGDLS and CDR2 is YYNGEE in the germline V gene. V was clipped by 4 bases and J by 6 bases; unmatched bases: 7. CDR3 length: 14 residues.